The rows below give T cell receptor beta chains drawn from one sample of a study of T cells in Graves' hyperthyroidism and ophthalmopathy. Each CDR3 protein is one row after TCRdb ran MiXCR on the multiplex PCR reads. The repertoire holds 550,000 to 850,000 distinct CDR3 sequences, with roughly 20% as singletons. Source material: blood. The receptors derive from a woman between 50 and 59 years old with Graves' hyperthyroidism that later progressed to Graves' ophthalmopathy. Both conserved end residues are trimmed from each CDR3. Each record gives: V gene, CDR3 protein.

TRBV10-2,ASSETGRSYNEQF
TRBV19,ASSIPGEAFDEQF
TRBV19,ASSIASDYEQY
TRBV19,ASKGTSGGAYEQF
TRBV19,ASSMLQGSQETQY
TRBV6-6,ASSYWQGNTEAF
TRBV2,ARSNLRDRGYEQY
TRBV4-1,ASSQDIPSGQIYGYT
TRBV3-1,ASSQDGREAF
TRBV3-1,ASSQASNTIY
TRBV11-2,ASSSPGQGGF
TRBV9,ASSVGQGGETQY
TRBV11-2,ASSFEKSPLH